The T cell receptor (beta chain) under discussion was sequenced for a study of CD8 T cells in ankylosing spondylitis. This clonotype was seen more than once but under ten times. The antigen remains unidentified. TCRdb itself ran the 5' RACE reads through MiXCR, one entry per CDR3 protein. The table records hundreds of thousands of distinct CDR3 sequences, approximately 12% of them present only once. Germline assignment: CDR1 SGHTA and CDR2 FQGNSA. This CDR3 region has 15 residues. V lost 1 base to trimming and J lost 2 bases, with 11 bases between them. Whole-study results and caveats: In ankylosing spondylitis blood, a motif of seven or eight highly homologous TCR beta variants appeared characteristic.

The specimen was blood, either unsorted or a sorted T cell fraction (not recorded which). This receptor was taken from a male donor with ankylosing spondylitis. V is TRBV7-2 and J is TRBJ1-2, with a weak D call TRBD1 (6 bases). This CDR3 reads CASSLGGLGNYGYTF. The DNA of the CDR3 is TGTGCCAGCAGCTTAGGGGGGCTCGGGAACTATGGCTACACCTTC.